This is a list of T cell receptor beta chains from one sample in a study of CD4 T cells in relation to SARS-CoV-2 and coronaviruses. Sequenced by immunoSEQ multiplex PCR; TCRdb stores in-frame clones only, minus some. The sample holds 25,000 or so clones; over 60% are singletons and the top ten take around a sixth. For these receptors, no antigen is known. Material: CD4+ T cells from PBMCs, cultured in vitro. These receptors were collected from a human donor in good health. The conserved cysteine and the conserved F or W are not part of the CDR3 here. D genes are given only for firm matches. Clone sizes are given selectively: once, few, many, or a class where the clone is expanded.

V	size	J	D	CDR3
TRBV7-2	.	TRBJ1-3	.	ASSSGGLGNTIY
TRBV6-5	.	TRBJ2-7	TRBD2	ASSLSGGTDYEQY
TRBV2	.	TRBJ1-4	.	ASSVYSGNEKLF
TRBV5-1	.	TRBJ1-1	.	ASSLAQSGGEAF
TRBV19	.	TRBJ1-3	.	ASGETPDSGNTIY
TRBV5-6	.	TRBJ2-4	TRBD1	ASSVDRAPSSWY
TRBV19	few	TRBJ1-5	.	ASGQRPNQPQH
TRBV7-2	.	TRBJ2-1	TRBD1	ASSLFWDRGFHEQF
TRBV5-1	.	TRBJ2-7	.	ASSLSAAHEQY
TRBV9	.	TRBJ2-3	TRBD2	ASSVAIGGGAADTQY
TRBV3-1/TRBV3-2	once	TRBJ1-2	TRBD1	ASSQLSGQGIYGYT
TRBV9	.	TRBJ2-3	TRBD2	ASSVSGGRTDTQY
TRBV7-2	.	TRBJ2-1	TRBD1	ASSSPPWGQGALNEQF
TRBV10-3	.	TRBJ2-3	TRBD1	AIRPGTGWDTQY
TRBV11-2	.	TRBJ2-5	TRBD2	ASSLDELAGVETQY
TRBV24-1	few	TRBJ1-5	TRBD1	ATSDTRRPRGVQPQH
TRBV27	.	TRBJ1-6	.	ASSLNSYNSPLH
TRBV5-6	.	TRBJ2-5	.	ASSLQRGGETQY
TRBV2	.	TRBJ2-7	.	ASSDEGWGRSSYEQY
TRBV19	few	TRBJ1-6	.	ASREEGGSPLH
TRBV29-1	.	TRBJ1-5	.	SVAAGVPNQPQH
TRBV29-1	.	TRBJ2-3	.	SVGLGPDTQY
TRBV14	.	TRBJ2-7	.	ASSQDALLGRDSYEQY
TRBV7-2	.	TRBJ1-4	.	ASTPAGWTNEKLF
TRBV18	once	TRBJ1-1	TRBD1	ASSPGQGVLNTEAF
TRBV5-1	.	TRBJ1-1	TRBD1	ASSDRDSSFATEAF
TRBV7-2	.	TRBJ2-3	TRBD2	ASSSGLAIGTDTQY
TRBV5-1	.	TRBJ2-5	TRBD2	ASLRRGSGSGETQY
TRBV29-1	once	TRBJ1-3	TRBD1	SVVTGGFSGNTIY
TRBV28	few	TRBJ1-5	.	ASNKPGQPGNQPQH
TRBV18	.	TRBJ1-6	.	ASSPRNGPGMNSPLH
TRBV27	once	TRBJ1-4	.	ASSFVANEKLF
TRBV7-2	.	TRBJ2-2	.	ASSLGRYGGELF
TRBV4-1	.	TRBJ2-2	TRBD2	ASSPPGLNTGELF
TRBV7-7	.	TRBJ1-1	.	ASSLVAGAEAF
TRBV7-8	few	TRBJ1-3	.	ASSPIRGEGNTIY
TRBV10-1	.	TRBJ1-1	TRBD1	ASSRTGVNTEAF
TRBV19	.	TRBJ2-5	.	ASSIGQTPGETQY
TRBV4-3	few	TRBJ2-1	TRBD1	ASSPGSGGQGQF
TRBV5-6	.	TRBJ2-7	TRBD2	ASSLQRGGGEQY
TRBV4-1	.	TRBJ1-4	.	ASSQQPQQNPMRLF
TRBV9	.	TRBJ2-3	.	ASSVESDIGDTQY
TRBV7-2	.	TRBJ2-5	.	ASSQSYQGQETQY
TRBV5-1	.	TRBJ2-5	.	ASSLEEETQY
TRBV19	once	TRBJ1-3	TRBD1	ASHRGSGNTIY
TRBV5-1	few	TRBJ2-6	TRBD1	ATRAGQGARGANVLT
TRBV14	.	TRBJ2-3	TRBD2	ASSRQTSGGDTQY
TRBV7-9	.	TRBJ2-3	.	ASSSIPDTQY
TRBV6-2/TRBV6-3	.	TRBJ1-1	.	ASSYEGTMNTEAF
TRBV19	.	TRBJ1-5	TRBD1	ASSIGTGGDQPQH
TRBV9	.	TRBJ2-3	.	ASSVGGGAFTDTQY
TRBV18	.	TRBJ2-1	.	ASSNQPGLNEQF
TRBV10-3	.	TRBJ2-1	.	AIRTLGDRNEQF
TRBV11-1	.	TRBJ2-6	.	ASRNRFSGANVLT
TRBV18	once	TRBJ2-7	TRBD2	ASSPSGGRAAYEQY
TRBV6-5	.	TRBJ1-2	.	ASTPEGFFGYT
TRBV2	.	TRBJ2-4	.	ASGLGQKNIQY